Shown below are 26 T cell receptor beta chains from a single sample sequenced in a study of T cell responses to AZD1222 COVID-19 vaccine (dated by TCRdb to the early 2020s). Preparation of the library involved the immunoSEQ multiplex PCR assay. TCRdb obtained this table from immuneACCESS and retained in-frame rearrangements with V and J assigned. These tables miss some clones; where compared with another copy, unresolved V genes account for less than half of the shortfall, and the remainder is unexplained. The sample contains around 30,000 clones, over 90% of them found a single time. Of the sample, around 8.1% is held by the ten largest clones. The time point label here, explained by the study, means: baseline before first vaccination. The material sequenced was peripheral blood, taken on day 0 of AZD1222 vaccination. Receptor source: an adult in good health.

The J gene is TRBJ1-5, the V gene TRBV15; D is uncertain. V shed 5 bases and J shed 0 bases, with 11 bases lying between them. The CDR3 contains 15 residues. Per the germline V gene, CDR1 is LNHNV and CDR2 is YYDKDF (reference sequence). The CDR3 spells CATSSGIHSNQPQHF. The CDR3 DNA follows: TGTGCCACCAGCTCGGGGATTCATAGCAATCAGCCCCAGCATTTT. Complete variable domain (other parts from reference TRBV15 and TRBJ1-5): DAMVIQNPRYQVTQFGKPVTLSCSQTLNHNVMYWYQQKSSQAPKLLFHYYDKDFNNEADTPDNFQSRRPNTSFCFLDIRSPGLGDTAMYLCATSSGIHSNQPQHFGDGTRLSIL.

V usage is TRBV29-1 and J usage is TRBJ1-5; 9 positions match TRBD1. V was clipped by 5 bases and J by 3 bases; unmatched bases: 8. The length of the CDR3 is 15 residues. Per germline, CDR1 SQVTM and CDR2 ANQGSEA. CDR3 loop: CSVTFGTGNNQPQHF. The CDR3 bases are TGCAGCGTTACTTTTGGGACAGGGAACAATCAGCCCCAGCATTTT.

This clone was seen a single time. Other nucleotide sequences from this sample produce the same CDR3. The chain has TRBV7-2 and TRBJ1-5; D perhaps matches TRBD1 (5 bases). This CDR3 is built from 13 residues. Per germline, CDR1 SGHTA and CDR2 FQGNSA. V was clipped by 2 bases and J by 4 bases, with 6 bases between them. The DNA for the CDR3 is TGTGCCAGCAGCTTAAGGGGAAATCAGCCCCAGCATTTT. Translating it yields CASSLRGNQPQHF.

V gene TRBV5-1 combines with J gene TRBJ1-5; possibly TRBD1 for D (5 bases). The germline V gene encodes CDR1 SGHRS and CDR2 YFSETQ. V gave up 0 bases and J gave up 5 bases, with 12 bases separating them. The CDR3 length is 15 residues. The CDR3 here is CASSLGAGLDQPQHF. The CDR3 DNA follows: TGCGCCAGCAGCTTGGGGGCAGGGCTTGATCAGCCCCAGCATTTT.

The chain couples TRBV6-5 to TRBJ1-2, with no clear D. The CDR3 is made up of 13 amino acids. Germline CDR1 reads MNHEY; CDR2 reads SVGAGI. V shed 2 bases and J shed 2 bases, with 6 bases lying between them. The DNA for the CDR3 is TGTGCCAGCAGTTACGACACCAACTATGGCTACACCTTC. Its protein is CASSYDTNYGYTF.

V gene TRBV15 combines with J gene TRBJ2-7; D is possibly TRBD1 (6 bases). Trimming stripped 7 bases from V and 3 bases from J, with 13 bases between. CDR3 length: 13 amino acids. Germline lookup yields CDR1 LNHNV and CDR2 YYDKDF (reference sequence). The CDR3 bases are TGTGCCACCAAGAGAGGACAGAGCTACGAGCAGTACTTC. This encodes CATKRGQSYEQYF.

V usage is TRBV6-2 or TRBV6-3 and J usage is TRBJ2-7; 7 bases fit TRBD2. V lost 2 bases and J lost 7; bases outside the gene matches: 8. Germline V lookup: CDR1 MNHEY, CDR2 SVGEGT. The CDR3 consists of 14 residues. The CDR3 sequence is CASSYKWEGHEQYF. The CDR3 nucleotides read TGTGCCAGCAGTTACAAGTGGGAGGGCCATGAGCAGTACTTC.

This chain joins TRBV5-4 and TRBJ2-1; tentative D call: TRBD2 (5 bases). The CDR3 contains 12 residues. Germline values: CDR1 SGHNT, CDR2 YYREEE (reference sequence). V lost 5 bases and J lost 8, with 11 bases in between. The CDR3, as DNA: TGTGCCAGCAGTTCACTAGTCGATGAGCAGTTCTTC. Its protein product is CASSSLVDEQFF. The full variable domain, rest sourced from reference TRBV5-4 and TRBJ2-1, is ETGVTQSPTHLIKTRGQQVTLRCSSQSGHNTVSWYQQALGQGPQFIFQYYREEENGRGNFPPRFSGLQFPNYSSELNVNALELDDSALYLCASSSLVDEQFFGPGTRLTVL.

The V gene is TRBV27, the J gene TRBJ2-3; D gene unclear. This CDR3 region has 15 residues. The V end was cut by 6 bases, the J end by 6 bases, with 19 bases between. CDR1 MNHEY and CDR2 SMNVEV come from the germline V gene (reference sequence). In DNA form, the CDR3 reads TGTGCCAGCAGCACAGTGTCCCACGATAGGGATACGCAGTATTTT. Protein: CASSTVSHDRDTQYF.

This clone is a singleton in its sample. The chain uses TRBV20-1 and TRBJ2-3, with D unclear. Germline CDR1 is DFQATT and CDR2 is SNEGSKA (reference sequence). CDR3 length: 11 amino acids. Trimming shortened V by 1 base and J by 3 bases, and 2 bases separated the two germline ends. CDR3 sequence: CSARVTDTQYF. The DNA for the CDR3 is TGCAGTGCTAGAGTAACAGATACGCAGTATTTT.

The V call is TRBV11-2, the J call TRBJ1-2; 10 positions match TRBD1. The CDR3 has 15 residues. Losses at the gene ends were 3 bases for V and 7 bases for J; bases not matched to a gene: 8. The germline V gene encodes CDR1 SGHAT and CDR2 FQNNGV. The CDR3 protein is CASSFGTGATSGYTF. DNA for the CDR3: TGTGCCAGCAGCTTTGGGACAGGGGCAACGAGTGGCTACACCTTC.

This chain links TRBV19 with TRBJ1-1; 7 positions match TRBD1. The CDR3 loop spans 13 amino acids. Per the germline V gene, CDR1 is LNHDA and CDR2 is SQIVND (reference sequence). J lost 7 bases, V lost 9 bases, and 11 bases had no gene match. The CDR3 bases are TGTGCCAGCAATGGTCCTGCAGGGGGTGAAGCTTTCTTT. It is translated as CASNGPAGGEAFF.

This chain connects TRBV11-2 to TRBJ1-3; D possibly corresponds to TRBD1 (6 bases). Trimming pared 3 bases from V and 0 bases from J, leaving 6 bases between. Germline lookup yields CDR1 SGHAT and CDR2 FQNNGV. This CDR3 has 14 residues. The CDR3 sequence is CASSLGASGNTIYF. CDR3 coding DNA: TGTGCCAGCAGCTTGGGGGCCTCTGGAAACACCATATATTTT.

The rearrangement joins TRBV6-5 to TRBJ1-4; 7 bases align to TRBD1. V lost 6 bases, J lost 3 bases, and 7 bases stayed unmatched. The CDR3 length is 15 residues. The germline V gene encodes CDR1 MNHEY and CDR2 SVGAGI. CDR3 in DNA: TGTGCCAGCAGAGTCTCCGGGACAGCTAATGAAAAACTGTTTTTT. It codes for CASRVSGTANEKLFF.

V gene TRBV27 combines with J gene TRBJ1-1, with 8 bases identical to TRBD1. The CDR3 consists of 15 residues. Germline trimming cut 6 bases from V and 1 base from J; bases unmatched to any gene: 7. The germline gives CDR1 MNHEY, CDR2 SMNVEV (reference sequence). Here the CDR3 reads CASRLLGTGNTEAFF. CDR3 DNA sequence: TGTGCCAGCAGACTATTAGGGACAGGGAACACTGAAGCTTTCTTT.

The genes are TRBV13 and TRBJ1-6; D is ambiguous. Trimming cost V 0 bases and J 10 bases, with 16 bases left between them. CDR3 length equals 16 residues. Germline CDR1 is PRHDT and CDR2 is FYEKMQ (reference sequence). CDR3 residues: CASSLGLDRTGSPLHF. CDR3 DNA sequence: TGTGCCAGCAGCTTAGGGCTGGACCGAACGGGCTCACCCCTCCACTTT.

CDR3 bases: TGTGCCACCGCCGGACGGGAAAGGGATTACGAGCAGTACTTC. Residues: CATAGRERDYEQYF. The chain recombines TRBV19 with TRBJ2-7, with D perhaps matching TRBD2 (5 bases). The CDR3 is 14 residues long. V lost 10 bases to trimming and J lost 4 bases, with 20 bases between them. Per the germline V gene, CDR1 is LNHDA and CDR2 is SQIVND (reference sequence).

This chain links TRBV10-3 with TRBJ2-3; no firm D call. CDR3 length equals 14 residues. Germline assignment: CDR1 ENHRY and CDR2 SYGVKD. V lost 4 bases and J 0 bases, leaving 8 bases between the germline ends. The CDR3 bases are TGTGCCATCAGTGCCAGTCCGAGCACAGATACGCAGTATTTT. Translating gives CAISASPSTDTQYF.

The V and J genes are TRBV11-3 and TRBJ2-1; 12 bases match TRBD2. CDR1 and CDR2 (germline): SGHNT, YENEEA. After removal of 4 bases from V and 5 bases from J, the junction contained 3 bases not matched to a gene. This CDR3 is 15 amino acids long. CDR3 amino acids: CASSSRLAGDNEQFF. Here the CDR3 DNA reads TGTGCCAGCAGCTCCCGACTAGCGGGAGACAATGAGCAGTTCTTC.

V is TRBV3-1 (or the pseudogene TRBV3-2) and J is TRBJ1-2; D uncertain. The CDR3 is 14 amino acids. Per germline, CDR1 LGHDT and CDR2 YNNKEL (reference sequence). Trimming removed 2 bases at V and 8 bases at J, with 15 bases between. The CDR3 reads CASSQSGPLRGYTF. CDR3 sequence (DNA): TGTGCCAGCAGCCAATCGGGCCCCCTCAGGGGCTACACCTTC.

This chain connects TRBV18 to TRBJ1-1; D is unresolved. Deletions cut 0 bases from V and 5 bases from J, with 7 bases between. The CDR3 runs to 13 residues. Germline values: CDR1 KGHSH, CDR2 LQKENI. CDR3 sequence (DNA): TGTGCCAGCTCACCACCCAGTTGGACTGAAGCTTTCTTT. Its translation is CASSPPSWTEAFF. Full variable domain (rest looked up from reference TRBV18 and TRBJ1-1): NAGVMQNPRHLVRRRGQEARLRCSPMKGHSHVYWYRQLPEEGLKFMVYLQKENIIDESGMPKERFSAEFPKEGPSILRIQQVVRGDSAAYFCASSPPSWTEAFFGQGTRLTVV.

The chain combines TRBV4-3 with TRBJ1-1; TRBD1 matches 8 bases. This CDR3 has 16 residues. Unmatched junction bases numbered 7, after V lost 0 bases and J lost 4 bases. Germline V gene data show CDR1 as LGHNA and CDR2 as YSLEER. CDR3 in amino acids: CASSQEDRGRTTEAFF. The CDR3, as DNA: TGCGCCAGCAGCCAAGAAGACAGGGGTCGTACCACTGAAGCTTTCTTT.

The chain recombines TRBV18 with TRBJ1-1; 9 bases map to TRBD1. This CDR3 contains 13 residues. Germline assignment: CDR1 KGHSH and CDR2 LQKENI. J gave up 8 bases and V 2 bases, and 3 bases lay outside the gene matches. CDR3 sequence: CASSPTGGAEAFF. In DNA, the CDR3 is TGTGCCAGCTCACCAACAGGGGGCGCAGAAGCTTTCTTT.

The chain couples TRBV5-4 to TRBJ1-2; TRBD1 might be the D (6 bases). Germline V gene lookup returns CDR1 SGHNT and CDR2 YYREEE (reference sequence). CDR3 length: 18 amino acids. Trimming removed 4 bases at V and 1 base at J, with 23 bases between. CDR3: CASSQADSFVLVNYGYTF. The DNA of the CDR3 is TGTGCCAGCAGCCAAGCGGACAGCTTCGTATTAGTTAACTATGGCTACACCTTC.

The V gene is TRBV3-1 (or the pseudogene TRBV3-2), the J gene TRBJ2-2; 8 positions match TRBD2. Germline V gene sequence: CDR1 LGHDT, CDR2 YNNKEL (reference sequence). V trimming: 6 bases; J trimming: 4 bases; junction bases outside the gene matches: 13. This CDR3 spans 17 amino acids. In DNA, the CDR3 is TGTGCCAGCAGGACTACCGGGCTAGCGGGTCTCACCGGGGAGCTGTTTTTT. This translates into CASRTTGLAGLTGELFF.

The chain links TRBV10-1 to TRBJ2-6, with D hard to call. The CDR3 spans 16 residues. Between the trimmed V and J ends, which lost 3 bases and 7 bases, there was a span of 16 bases. CDR1 WNHNN and CDR2 SYGVQD come from the germline V gene (reference sequence). The CDR3 is CASSEDDVGSANVLTF. The CDR3, as DNA: TGCGCCAGCAGTGAAGATGACGTAGGCTCCGCCAACGTCCTGACTTTC.